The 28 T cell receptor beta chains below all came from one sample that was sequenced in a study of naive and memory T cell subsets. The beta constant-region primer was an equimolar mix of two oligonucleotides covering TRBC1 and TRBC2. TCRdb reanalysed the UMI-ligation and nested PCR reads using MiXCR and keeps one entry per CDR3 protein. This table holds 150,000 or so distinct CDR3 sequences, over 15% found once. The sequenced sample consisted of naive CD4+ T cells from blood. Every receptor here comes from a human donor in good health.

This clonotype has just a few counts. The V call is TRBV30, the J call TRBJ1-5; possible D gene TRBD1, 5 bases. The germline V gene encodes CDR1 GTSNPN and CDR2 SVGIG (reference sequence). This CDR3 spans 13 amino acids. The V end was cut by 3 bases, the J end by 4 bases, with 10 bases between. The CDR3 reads CAWSGTDNQPQHF. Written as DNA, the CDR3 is TGTGCCTGGAGCGGGACGGATAATCAGCCCCAGCATTTT.

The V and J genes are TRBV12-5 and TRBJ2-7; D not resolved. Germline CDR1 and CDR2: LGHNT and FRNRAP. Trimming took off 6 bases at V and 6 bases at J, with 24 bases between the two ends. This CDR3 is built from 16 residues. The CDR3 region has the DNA TGTGCTAGTGGCCCTCACATCCTAGGTTGCCCCGGCGAGCAGTACTTC. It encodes CASGPHILGCPGEQYF.

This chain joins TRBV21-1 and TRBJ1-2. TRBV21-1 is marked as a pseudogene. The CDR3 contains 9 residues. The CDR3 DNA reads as TGTGCCAGGGACTTCCGCTACACCTTC. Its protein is CARDFRYTF.

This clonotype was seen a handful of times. CDR3 in DNA: TGTGCCAGCAGAAGGGACTCCACAGATACGCAGTATTTT. Its protein product is CASRRDSTDTQYF. This chain links TRBV6-6 with TRBJ2-3; D might be TRBD2 (6 bases). Germline CDR1 is MNHNY and CDR2 is SVGAGI (reference sequence). This CDR3 contains 13 residues. V shed 6 bases and J shed 2 bases, with 9 bases lying between them.

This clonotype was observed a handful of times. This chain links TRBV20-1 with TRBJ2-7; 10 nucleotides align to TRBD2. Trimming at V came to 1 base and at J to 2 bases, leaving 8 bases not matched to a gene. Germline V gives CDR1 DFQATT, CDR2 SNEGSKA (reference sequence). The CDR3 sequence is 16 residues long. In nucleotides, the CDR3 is TGCAGTGCTAGAGGGACTAGCGGATCCGTTACCTACGAGCAGTACTTC. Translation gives CSARGTSGSVTYEQYF.

CDR3: CSVMGGGEEQFF. The CDR3 DNA follows: TGCAGCGTTATGGGCGGAGGTGAGGAGCAGTTCTTC. The chain recombines TRBV29-1 with TRBJ2-1; tentatively, D is TRBD2 (5 bases). The CDR3 runs 12 residues. With 5 bases removed from V and 10 bases from J, the gap between germline ends came to 15 bases. Germline V lookup: CDR1 SQVTM, CDR2 ANQGSEA.

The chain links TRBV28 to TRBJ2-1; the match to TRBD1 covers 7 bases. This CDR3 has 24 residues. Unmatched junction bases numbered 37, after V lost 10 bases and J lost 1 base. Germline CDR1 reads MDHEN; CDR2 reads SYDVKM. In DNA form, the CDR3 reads TGTGCCACCACGCACACTGTGACAGGGTTTGTAGGCTATTTTATCGGGTGTTCCTACAATGAGCAGTTCTTC. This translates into CATTHTVTGFVGYFIGCSYNEQFF.

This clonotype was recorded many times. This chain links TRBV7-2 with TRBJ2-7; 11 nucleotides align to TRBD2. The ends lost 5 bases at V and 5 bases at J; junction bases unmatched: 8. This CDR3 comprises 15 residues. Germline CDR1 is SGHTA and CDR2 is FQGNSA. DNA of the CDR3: TGTGCCAGCAGCGAGTGGACTAGCGGGCGGGACGAGCAGTACTTC. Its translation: CASSEWTSGRDEQYF.

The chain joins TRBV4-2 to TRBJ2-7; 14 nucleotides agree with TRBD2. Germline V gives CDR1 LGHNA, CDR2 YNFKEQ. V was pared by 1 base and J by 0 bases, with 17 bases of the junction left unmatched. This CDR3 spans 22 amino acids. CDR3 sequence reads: CASSQGPRGLAGGGIASYEQYF. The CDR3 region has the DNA TGTGCCAGCAGCCAAGGTCCCCGAGGACTAGCGGGAGGAGGCATTGCCTCCTACGAGCAGTACTTC.

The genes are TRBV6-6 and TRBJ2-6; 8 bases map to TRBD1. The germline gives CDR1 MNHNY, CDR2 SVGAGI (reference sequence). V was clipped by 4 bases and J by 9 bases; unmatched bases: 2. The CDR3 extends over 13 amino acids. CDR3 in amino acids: CASSWTGFNVLTF. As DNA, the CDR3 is TGTGCCAGCAGTTGGACAGGGTTCAACGTCCTGACTTTC.

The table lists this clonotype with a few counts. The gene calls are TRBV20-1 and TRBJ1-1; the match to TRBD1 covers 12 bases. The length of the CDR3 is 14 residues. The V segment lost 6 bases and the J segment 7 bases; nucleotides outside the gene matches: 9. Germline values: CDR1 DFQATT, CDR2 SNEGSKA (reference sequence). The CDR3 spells CSANRDRGLFEAFF. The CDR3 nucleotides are TGCAGTGCAAACCGGGACAGGGGGCTTTTTGAAGCTTTCTTT.

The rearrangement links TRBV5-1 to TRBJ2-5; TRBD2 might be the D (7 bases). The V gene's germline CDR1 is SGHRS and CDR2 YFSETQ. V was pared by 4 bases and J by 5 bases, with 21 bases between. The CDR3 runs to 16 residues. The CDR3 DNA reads TGCGCCAGCAGCCCGGGGGCTAGCGGACGAAAGGAGACCCAGTACTTC. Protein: CASSPGASGRKETQYF.

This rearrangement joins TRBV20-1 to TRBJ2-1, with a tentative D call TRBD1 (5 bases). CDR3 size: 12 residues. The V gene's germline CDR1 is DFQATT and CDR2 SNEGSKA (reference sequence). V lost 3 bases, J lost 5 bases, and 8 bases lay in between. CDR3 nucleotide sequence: TGCAGTGCTAGGAGACAGAACAATGAGCAGTTCTTC. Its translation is CSARRQNNEQFF.

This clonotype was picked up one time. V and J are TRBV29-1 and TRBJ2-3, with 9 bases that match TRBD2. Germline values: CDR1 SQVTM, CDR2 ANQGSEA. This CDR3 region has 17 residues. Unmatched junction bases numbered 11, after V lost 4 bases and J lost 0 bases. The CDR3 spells CSVVLAGGISSTDTQYF. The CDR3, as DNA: TGCAGCGTTGTGTTGGCGGGAGGGATTTCTAGCACAGATACGCAGTATTTT.

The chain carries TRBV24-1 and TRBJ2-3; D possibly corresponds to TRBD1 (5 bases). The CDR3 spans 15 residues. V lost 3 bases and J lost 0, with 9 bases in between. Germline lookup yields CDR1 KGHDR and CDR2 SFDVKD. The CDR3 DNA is TGTGCCACCAGTGATACACGACAGAGCACAGATACGCAGTATTTT. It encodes CATSDTRQSTDTQYF.

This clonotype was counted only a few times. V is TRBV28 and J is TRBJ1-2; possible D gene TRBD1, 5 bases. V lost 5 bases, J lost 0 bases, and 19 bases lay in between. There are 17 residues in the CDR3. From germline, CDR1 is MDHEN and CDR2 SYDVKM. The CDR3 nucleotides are TGTGCCAGCAGTACCCCCAGCGGGGGGGGAGCTAACTATGGCTACACCTTC. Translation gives CASSTPSGGGANYGYTF.

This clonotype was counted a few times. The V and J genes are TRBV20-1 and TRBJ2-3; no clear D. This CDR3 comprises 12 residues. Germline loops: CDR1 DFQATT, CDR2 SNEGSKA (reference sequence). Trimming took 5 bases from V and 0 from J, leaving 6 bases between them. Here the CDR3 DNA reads TGCAGTGCTGAGTATAGCACAGATACGCAGTATTTT. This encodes CSAEYSTDTQYF.

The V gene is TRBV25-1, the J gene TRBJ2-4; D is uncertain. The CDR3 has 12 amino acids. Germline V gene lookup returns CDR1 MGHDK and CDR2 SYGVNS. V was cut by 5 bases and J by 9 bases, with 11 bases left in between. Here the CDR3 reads CASSWSEGIQYF. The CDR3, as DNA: TGTGCCAGCAGTTGGTCCGAAGGCATTCAGTACTTC.

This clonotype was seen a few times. The CDR3 spells CASSLEVTGSTGLYEQYF. The CDR3 DNA follows: TGTGCCAGCAGTTTAGAGGTGACTGGGTCCACGGGACTCTACGAGCAGTACTTC. The V gene is TRBV12-3 or TRBV12-4, the J gene TRBJ2-7; the D gene is possibly TRBD2 (6 bases). V lost 1 base, J lost 3 bases, and 22 bases lay in between. There are 18 residues in the CDR3.

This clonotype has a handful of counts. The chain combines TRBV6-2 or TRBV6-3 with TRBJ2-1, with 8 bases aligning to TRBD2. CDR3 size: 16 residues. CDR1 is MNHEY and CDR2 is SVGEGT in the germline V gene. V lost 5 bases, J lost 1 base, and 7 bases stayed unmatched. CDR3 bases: TGTGCCAGCAGTCGGACTAGCTTGTCATCCTACAATGAGCAGTTCTTC. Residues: CASSRTSLSSYNEQFF.

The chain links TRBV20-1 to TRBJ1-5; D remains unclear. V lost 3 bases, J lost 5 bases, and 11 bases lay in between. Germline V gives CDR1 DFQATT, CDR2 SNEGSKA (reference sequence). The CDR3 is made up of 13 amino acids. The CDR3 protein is CSARDDVYQPQHF. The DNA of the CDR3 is TGCAGTGCTAGGGACGACGTTTATCAGCCCCAGCATTTT.

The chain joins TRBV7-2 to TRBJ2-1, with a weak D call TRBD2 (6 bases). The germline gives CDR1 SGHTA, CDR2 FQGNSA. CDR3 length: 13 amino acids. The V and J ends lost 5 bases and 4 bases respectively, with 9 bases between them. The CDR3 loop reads CASSQSGYNEQFF. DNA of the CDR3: TGTGCCAGCAGCCAAAGCGGGTACAATGAGCAGTTCTTC. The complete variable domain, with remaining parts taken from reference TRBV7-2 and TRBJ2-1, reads GAGVSQSPSNKVTEKGKDVELRCDPISGHTALYWYRQSLGQGLEFLIYFQGNSAPDKSGLPSDRFSAERTGGSVSTLTIQRTQQEDSAVYLCASSQSGYNEQFFGPGTRLTVL.

CDR3 coding DNA: TGCGCCAGCAGCTCGGGGACAGCGGGCCCTAATGAAAAACTGTTTTTT. As protein: CASSSGTAGPNEKLFF. The V call is TRBV5-1, the J call TRBJ1-4, with 7 bases fitting TRBD1. The CDR3 has 16 amino acids. V lost 3 bases, J lost 3 bases, and 8 bases stayed unmatched. Per germline, CDR1 SGHRS and CDR2 YFSETQ.

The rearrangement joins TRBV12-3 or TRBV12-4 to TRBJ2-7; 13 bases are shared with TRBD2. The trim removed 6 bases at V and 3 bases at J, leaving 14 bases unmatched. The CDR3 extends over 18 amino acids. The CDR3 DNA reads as TGTGCCAGCAGCTGGACTAGCGGGAGACTCCCTTTCATCTACGAGCAGTACTTC. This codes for CASSWTSGRLPFIYEQYF.

CDR3 region: CATSLAGTDTQYF. For the CDR3, the DNA is TGTGCCACCAGTCTGGCCGGTACAGATACGCAGTATTTT. The rearrangement uses TRBV24-1 and TRBJ2-3; D call uncertain. The CDR3 extends over 13 amino acids. Germline loops: CDR1 KGHDR, CDR2 SFDVKD. The V and J ends lost 6 bases and 3 bases respectively, with 9 bases between them.

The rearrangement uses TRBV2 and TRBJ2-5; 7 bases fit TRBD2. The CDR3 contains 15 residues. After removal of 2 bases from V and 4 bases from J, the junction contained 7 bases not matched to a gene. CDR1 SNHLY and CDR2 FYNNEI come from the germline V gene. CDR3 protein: CASSERPGGGETQYF. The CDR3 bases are TGTGCCAGCAGTGAACGTCCGGGAGGCGGAGAGACCCAGTACTTC.

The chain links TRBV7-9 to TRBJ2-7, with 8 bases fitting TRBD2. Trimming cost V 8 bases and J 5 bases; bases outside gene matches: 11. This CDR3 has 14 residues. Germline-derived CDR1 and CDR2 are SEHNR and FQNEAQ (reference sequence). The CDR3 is CASEKAGEDNEQYF. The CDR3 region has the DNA TGTGCCAGCGAGAAAGCGGGAGAGGATAACGAGCAGTACTTC.

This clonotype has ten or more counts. The CDR3, as DNA: TGTGCCAGCAGTTCCTCTATGCGGGGTTCCTACAATGAGCAGTTCTTC. Encoded protein: CASSSSMRGSYNEQFF. The chain joins TRBV28 to TRBJ2-1, with D possibly matching TRBD2 (6 bases). Looked up from germline, CDR1 is MDHEN and CDR2 is SYDVKM. CDR3 length: 16 amino acids. The V and J ends lost 4 bases and 1 base respectively, with 14 bases between them.